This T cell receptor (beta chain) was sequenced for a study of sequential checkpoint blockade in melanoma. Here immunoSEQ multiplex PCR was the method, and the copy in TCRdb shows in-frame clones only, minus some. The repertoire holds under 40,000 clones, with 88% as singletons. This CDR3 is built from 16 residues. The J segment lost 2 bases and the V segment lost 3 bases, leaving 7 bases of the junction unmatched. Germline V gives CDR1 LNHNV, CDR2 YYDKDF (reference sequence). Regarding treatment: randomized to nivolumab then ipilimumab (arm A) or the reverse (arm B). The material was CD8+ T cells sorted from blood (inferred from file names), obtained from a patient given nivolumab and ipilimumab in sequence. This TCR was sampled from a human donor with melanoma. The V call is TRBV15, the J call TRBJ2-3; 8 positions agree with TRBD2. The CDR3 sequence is CATSSTSGTYTDTQYF. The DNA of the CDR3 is TGTGCCACCAGCAGTACTAGCGGCACCTACACAGATACGCAGTATTTT.